Presented here are 20 T cell receptor beta chains from one specimen sequenced in a study of shared clonotypes between healthy human individuals. Sequencing used immunoSEQ multiplex PCR; TCRdb keeps in-frame clones, though not all of them. Seen here are more than 550,000 clones, 90% to 95% observed once, and the top ten hold roughly 22%. Naive CD8 cells, CD45RO-negative and positively selected for CCR7, excluded terminally differentiated effector memory CD45RA+ cells. The specimen sequenced was naive CD8+ T cells sorted from blood. Receptor source: a man aged 30 to 39 in good health.

This chain uses TRBV27 with TRBJ2-3; the match to TRBD2 covers 10 bases. The trim removed 7 bases at V and 2 bases at J, leaving 9 bases unmatched. CDR3 length equals 16 residues. Germline V gene sequence: CDR1 MNHEY, CDR2 SMNVEV (reference sequence). CDR3: CASMTSSGRTTDTQYF. CDR3 coding DNA: TGTGCCAGCATGACCTCTAGCGGGAGAACCACAGATACGCAGTATTTT.

V usage is TRBV6-1 and J usage is TRBJ1-5; 10 bases align to TRBD1. The CDR3 is 18 amino acids. CDR1 and CDR2 (germline): MNHNS, SASEGT. Trimming removed 3 bases from V and 4 bases from J; junction bases left unmatched: 12. Here the CDR3 DNA reads TGTGCCAGCAGTGATCAACTAGGGGACAGGGGTTCAAATCAGCCCCAGCATTTT. This codes for CASSDQLGDRGSNQPQHF.

This sequence joins TRBV7-2 and TRBJ2-7; no clear D. The CDR3 consists of 13 residues. Germline loops: CDR1 SGHTA, CDR2 FQGNSA. Trimming pared 2 bases from V and 5 bases from J, leaving 10 bases between. CDR3: CASSLIESHEQYF. CDR3 bases: TGTGCCAGCAGCTTAATTGAGTCACACGAGCAGTACTTC.

This chain joins TRBV4-2 and TRBJ1-5; the D gene is possibly TRBD1 (5 bases). Trimming stripped 5 bases from V and 9 bases from J, with 17 bases between. CDR3 length equals 14 residues. Germline CDR1 LGHNA, CDR2 YNFKEQ. The CDR3: CASSNRDPEGPQHF. CDR3 DNA: TGTGCCAGCAGCAACCGGGACCCGGAGGGGCCCCAGCATTTT.

This clone was observed once. The V gene is TRBV14, the J gene TRBJ2-7; 10 nucleotides agree with TRBD2. V was clipped by 1 base and J by 6 bases; unmatched bases: 9. CDR3 length: 16 residues. The germline V gene encodes CDR1 SGHDN and CDR2 FVKESK. CDR3 region: CASSQGDSGRSGEQYF. CDR3 coding DNA: TGTGCCAGCAGCCAAGGGGATAGCGGGAGGTCTGGCGAGCAGTACTTC.

This clone has just one count. The DNA of the CDR3 is TGTGCCAGCACGCTAGGGTCAGCAAACACTGAAGCTTTCTTT. It specifies CASTLGSANTEAFF. The chain is built from TRBV5-5 and TRBJ1-1, with no clear D. Germline CDR1 is SGHKS and CDR2 is YYEKEE (reference sequence). The CDR3 loop spans 14 amino acids. V lost 6 bases to trimming and J lost 2 bases, with 14 bases between them.

This rearrangement joins TRBV2 to TRBJ2-7; D is unresolved. The germline V gene encodes CDR1 SNHLY and CDR2 FYNNEI. This CDR3 has 14 residues. V lost 7 bases and J lost 4, with 17 bases in between. Here the CDR3 DNA reads TGTGCCAGCACGTGGCGGCCCTTGGGGTACGAGCAGTACTTC. Encoded protein: CASTWRPLGYEQYF.

The chain combines TRBV7-3 with TRBJ2-1, with D uncertain. Looked up from germline, CDR1 is SGHTA and CDR2 is FQGTGA. Trimming removed 5 bases from V and 0 bases from J, with 11 bases in between. CDR3 length: 15 residues. The CDR3 DNA reads TGTGCCAGCAGCGCCACTTCGAGCTCCTACAATGAGCAGTTCTTC. Its protein is CASSATSSSYNEQFF.

The chain couples TRBV11-2 to TRBJ2-1; a possible D gene is TRBD1 (5 bases). This CDR3 is 15 amino acids long. V lost 0 bases and J lost 4, with 10 bases in between. Germline CDR1 reads SGHAT; CDR2 reads FQNNGV. The CDR3 DNA reads TGTGCCAGCAGCTTAGATGACCAGGGATACAATGAGCAGTTCTTC. It encodes CASSLDDQGYNEQFF.

The V and J genes are TRBV7-9 and TRBJ2-2, with 12 bases identical to TRBD1. Losses at the gene ends were 4 bases for V and 6 bases for J; bases not matched to a gene: 9. Germline V gene data show CDR1 as SEHNR and CDR2 as FQNEAQ (reference sequence). CDR3 size: 17 residues. For the CDR3, the DNA is TGTGCCAGCAGCTATCGCATGGGACAGGGGGCCTCCGGGGAGCTGTTTTTT. It is translated as CASSYRMGQGASGELFF.

The rearrangement joins TRBV6-5 to TRBJ1-5; perhaps TRBD1 as D (5 bases). The germline V and J ends were trimmed by 4 bases and 7 bases, with 11 bases remaining between them. Germline-derived CDR1 and CDR2 are MNHEY and SVGAGI. The CDR3 length is 13 residues. The CDR3 loop is CASSLGDRQPQHF. The CDR3 nucleotides read TGTGCCAGCAGTTTAGGGGATCGCCAGCCCCAGCATTTT.

The chain couples TRBV11-1 to TRBJ1-4, with D unresolved. Germline V gives CDR1 SGHAT, CDR2 FQDESV (reference sequence). This CDR3 comprises 16 residues. Trimming pared 5 bases from V and 2 bases from J, leaving 15 bases between. CDR3 sequence: CASSPSEVPTNEKLFF. CDR3 in DNA: TGTGCCAGCAGCCCCTCGGAAGTCCCCACTAATGAAAAACTGTTTTTT.

J is TRBJ1-1 and V is TRBV10-3; D is uncertain. Germline CDR1 reads ENHRY; CDR2 reads SYGVKD. V dropped 10 bases and J dropped 0 bases, with 6 bases sitting between them. The CDR3 is 11 amino acids. The CDR3 DNA reads TGTGCCACCTCGTTGAACACTGAAGCTTTCTTT. As protein: CATSLNTEAFF.

This chain connects TRBV4-2 to TRBJ2-7; 12 bases are a match to TRBD2. From germline, CDR1 is LGHNA and CDR2 YNFKEQ. This CDR3 is built from 16 residues. The J segment lost 2 bases and the V segment lost 3 bases, leaving 5 bases of the junction unmatched. CDR3 residues: CASSQTLAGGAYEQYF. The CDR3 DNA reads as TGTGCCAGCAGCCAGACACTAGCGGGAGGTGCCTACGAGCAGTACTTC.

This chain uses TRBV6-5 with TRBJ1-5, with D possibly being TRBD1 (5 bases). The germline V and J ends were trimmed by 0 bases and 0 bases, with 9 bases remaining between them. Germline V CDR1 and CDR2: MNHEY, SVGAGI. The CDR3 has 16 residues. The CDR3: CASSYSYRGSNQPQHF. The CDR3 DNA follows: TGTGCCAGCAGTTACTCTTATAGGGGTAGCAATCAGCCCCAGCATTTT.

This chain joins TRBV27 and TRBJ2-3; unclear D gene. The CDR3 runs to 17 residues. In germline, CDR1 is MNHEY, CDR2 SMNVEV (reference sequence). The ends were cut back, 3 bases at V and 0 bases at J, with 16 bases in the middle. CDR3 nucleotide sequence: TGTGCCAGCAGTTTGGGAATAGTGTTAAAAAGCACAGATACGCAGTATTTT. As protein: CASSLGIVLKSTDTQYF.

The chain carries TRBV29-1 and TRBJ2-7, with TRBD2 identical over 10 bases. The CDR3 spans 13 residues. The germline V gene has CDR1 SQVTM and CDR2 ANQGSEA. V was pared by 4 bases and J by 3 bases, with 3 bases of the junction left unmatched. Here the CDR3 DNA reads TGCAGCGTTGTCGGGACTAGCGACTACGAGCAGTACTTC. It is translated as CSVVGTSDYEQYF.

V is TRBV18 and J is TRBJ2-7, with 9 bases identical to TRBD1. The ends lost 5 bases at V and 4 bases at J; junction bases unmatched: 6. Germline CDR1 and CDR2: KGHSH and LQKENI. This CDR3 comprises 14 residues. The CDR3 region has the DNA TGTGCCAGCTCATCAAGGGACAGGGTATACGAGCAGTACTTC. It yields the protein CASSSRDRVYEQYF. Looking up the rest from reference TRBV18 and TRBJ2-7 gives the full variable domain: NAGVMQNPRHLVRRRGQEARLRCSPMKGHSHVYWYRQLPEEGLKFMVYLQKENIIDESGMPKERFSAEFPKEGPSILRIQQVVRGDSAAYFCASSSRDRVYEQYFGPGTRLTVT.

The chain joins TRBV7-2 to TRBJ2-3, with 7 bases matching TRBD2. The CDR3 has 15 amino acids. The V segment lost 5 bases and the J segment 0 bases; nucleotides outside the gene matches: 5. Germline loops: CDR1 SGHTA, CDR2 FQGNSA. The CDR3 protein is CASSRASGSTDTQYF. The CDR3 coding sequence is TGTGCCAGCAGCAGGGCTAGCGGAAGCACAGATACGCAGTATTTT.

The V and J genes are TRBV9 and TRBJ2-5; TRBD1 or TRBD2 may be the D gene (5 bases each). V was pared by 4 bases and J by 5 bases, with 21 bases between. The CDR3 runs to 16 residues. Germline V gene data show CDR1 as SGDLS and CDR2 as YYNGEE. The CDR3 sequence: CASSNPGTTAGETQYF. The CDR3 DNA reads as TGTGCCAGCAGCAACCCCGGGACCACGGCCGGGGAGACCCAGTACTTC.